The 2 T cell receptor beta chains listed next were all sequenced from one sample in a study of cytomegalovirus exposure and HLA in healthy donors. Sequencing was performed with immunoSEQ multiplex PCR; in TCRdb, only in-frame clones are kept and a portion is missing. Altogether approximately 110,000 clones are present, over 90% being singletons, with the ten largest covering over 1%. Sequencing was carried out using PBMCs. All receptors come from a woman aged 18-29 years in good health and CMV-seronegative.

V gene TRBV5-1 combines with J gene TRBJ1-2, with TRBD1 identical over 9 bases. This CDR3 is 15 amino acids long. The J segment lost 6 bases and the V segment lost 0 bases, leaving 6 bases of the junction unmatched. Germline-derived CDR1 and CDR2 are SGHRS and YFSETQ. CDR3 residues: CASSLEGQGYHGYTF. Written as DNA, the CDR3 is TGCGCCAGCAGCTTGGAGGGACAGGGATATCATGGCTACACCTTC.

This chain links TRBV5-1 with TRBJ1-1, with 7 nucleotides matching TRBD1. The V gene's germline CDR1 is SGHRS and CDR2 YFSETQ. The CDR3 is 16 residues long. The junction had 16 bases not matched to a gene; V was cut back by 0 bases and J by 11 bases. CDR3 in DNA: TGCGCCAGCAGCTTGGCCGTAGGAACAGGGGAGTTTCGCGCTTTCTTT. This encodes CASSLAVGTGEFRAFF.